One sample yielded the 15 T cell receptor beta chains listed below, sequenced in a study of OX40 agonist ivuxolimab in advanced cancers. Libraries were prepared by immunoSEQ multiplex PCR; TCRdb keeps only in-frame clonotypes and omits some of them. The sample has about 67,000 clones, 91% seen once. This sample comprised CD4+ or CD8+ T cells sorted from blood, obtained in a trial of the OX40 agonist ivuxolimab. These receptor sequences come from an adult with an advanced solid tumor such as melanoma, head and neck, liver or kidney cancer.

The chain carries TRBV9 and TRBJ2-7; TRBD1 matches at 7 bases. The germline V gene has CDR1 SGDLS and CDR2 YYNGEE. The CDR3 consists of 13 residues. J lost 6 bases, V lost 4 bases, and 7 bases had no gene match. The CDR3 protein is CASSLETGSEQYF. CDR3 nucleotide sequence: TGTGCCAGCAGCTTAGAGACAGGGTCCGAGCAGTACTTC.

This clone appeared once. The gene calls are TRBV15 and TRBJ1-1, with D possibly matching TRBD1 (6 bases). V lost 3 bases and J 3 bases, leaving 11 bases between the germline ends. The germline CDR1 and CDR2 sequences are LNHNV and YYDKDF (reference sequence). The CDR3 is 14 residues long. The CDR3 loop reads CATSRDSYYTEAFF. As DNA, the CDR3 is TGTGCCACCAGCAGGGACAGTTACTACACTGAAGCTTTCTTT.

The rearrangement uses TRBV10-2 and TRBJ1-2; 7 positions agree with TRBD1. This CDR3 is 14 amino acids long. CDR1 is WSHSY, CDR2 SAAADI, per germline. Trimming took 0 bases from V and 8 from J; bases not matched to a gene: 6. The CDR3 bases are TGCGCCAGCAGTGAGTCTTGGACAGGCGGGGGCTACACCTTC. It codes for CASSESWTGGGYTF.

The rearrangement uses TRBV7-2 and TRBJ2-1, with D hard to call. Germline V gene data show CDR1 as SGHTA and CDR2 as FQGNSA. CDR3 size: 11 residues. The V and J ends lost 5 bases and 8 bases respectively, with 7 bases between them. The CDR3 DNA reads TGTGCCAGCAGCATGGTCCATGAGCAGTTCTTC. This gives the protein CASSMVHEQFF.

This sequence joins TRBV28 and TRBJ1-2; D is undetermined. Germline V gene sequence: CDR1 MDHEN, CDR2 SYDVKM. The CDR3 runs 15 residues. The V end lost 1 base, the J end lost 3 bases, and 12 bases lay between the germline ends. The CDR3 region is CASSLYGNGDYGYTF. The CDR3 nucleotides read TGTGCCAGCAGTTTATACGGGAATGGGGACTATGGCTACACCTTC.

The V and J genes are TRBV5-4 and TRBJ1-6; D is unresolved. The CDR3 totals 15 residues. Germline CDR1 is SGHNT and CDR2 is YYREEE (reference sequence). V lost 5 bases and J lost 1, with 10 bases in between. CDR3 in DNA: TGTGCCAGCAGACTCCGAGGTTCCTATAATTCACCCCTCCACTTT. Translating gives CASRLRGSYNSPLHF.

The chain uses TRBV7-9 and TRBJ1-2; 9 bases align to TRBD1. Germline lookup yields CDR1 SEHNR and CDR2 FQNEAQ (reference sequence). V lost 5 bases to trimming and J lost 4 bases; unmatched junction nucleotides: 11. The CDR3 is 16 amino acids. CDR3 DNA sequence: TGTGCCAGCAGCGCAGGTCCCGGGACAGGGTTCTATGGCTACACCTTC. It yields the protein CASSAGPGTGFYGYTF.

This clone occurred a few times. The genes are TRBV6-5 and TRBJ1-2; the D gene is possibly TRBD1 (6 bases). Trimming stripped 2 bases from V and 7 bases from J, with 11 bases between. Looked up from germline, CDR1 is MNHEY and CDR2 is SVGAGI. The CDR3 contains 13 residues. In DNA form, the CDR3 reads TGTGCCAGCAGTTACCCCCACAGGGCTGGCTACACCTTC. Its protein is CASSYPHRAGYTF.

The chain is built from TRBV2 and TRBJ2-2; 10 nucleotides line up with TRBD1. Germline assignment: CDR1 SNHLY and CDR2 FYNNEI. The ends lost 6 bases at V and 7 bases at J; junction bases unmatched: 5. The CDR3 spans 14 residues. The CDR3 region has the DNA TGTGCCAGCAGAGCGGGACAGGGGATCGGGGAGCTGTTTTTT. Translation: CASRAGQGIGELFF.

This sequence joins TRBV4-2 and TRBJ2-5, with D perhaps TRBD2 (6 bases). V gave up 0 bases and J gave up 0 bases, with 8 bases separating them. The germline V gene encodes CDR1 LGHNA and CDR2 YNFKEQ. The CDR3 length is 15 residues. The CDR3 loop is CASSQDPGDQETQYF. The CDR3 bases are TGTGCCAGCAGCCAAGATCCGGGGGACCAAGAGACCCAGTACTTC.

The chain employs TRBV28 and TRBJ1-2; D unresolved. The CDR3 is made up of 13 amino acids. The germline gives CDR1 MDHEN, CDR2 SYDVKM. The V and J ends lost 5 bases and 8 bases respectively, with 15 bases between them. DNA for the CDR3: TGTGCCAGCAGTACCCGCGGCCTTGCGGGCTACACCTTC. Its translation: CASSTRGLAGYTF.

The chain recombines TRBV30 with TRBJ2-5; no reliable D call. Germline V CDR1 and CDR2: GTSNPN, SVGIG (reference sequence). V lost 7 bases and J 5 bases, leaving 14 bases between the germline ends. The CDR3 runs 12 residues. The CDR3 is CAFTIPRETQYF. The CDR3 DNA reads as TGTGCCTTTACGATCCCCCGGGAGACCCAGTACTTC.

As DNA, the CDR3 is TGTGCCAGCGGGGGGACAGGCCCCCATACGCAGTATTTT. Translating it yields CASGGTGPHTQYF. This chain joins TRBV5-6 and TRBJ2-3; 8 nucleotides match TRBD1. CDR3 length: 13 residues. With V trimmed by 7 bases and J by 7 bases, 8 bases remained unmatched. Per the germline V gene, CDR1 is SGHDT and CDR2 is YYEEEE.

J is TRBJ1-5 and V is TRBV10-2, with 9 nucleotides matching TRBD1. The CDR3 is made up of 13 amino acids. The V and J ends lost 6 bases and 7 bases, in that order; junction bases with no gene match: 4. Germline-derived CDR1 and CDR2 are WSHSY and SAAADI. The CDR3 protein is CASRGQGFQPQHF. In DNA form, the CDR3 reads TGCGCCAGCAGAGGACAGGGGTTCCAGCCCCAGCATTTT.

The genes are TRBV27 and TRBJ1-2; 8 bases fit TRBD1. The CDR3 length is 15 residues. Germline trimming cut 5 bases from V and 7 bases from J; bases unmatched to any gene: 12. Germline V gene data show CDR1 as MNHEY and CDR2 as SMNVEV (reference sequence). The CDR3: CASSPYGQGGGGYTF. CDR3 in DNA: TGTGCCAGCAGTCCCTACGGACAGGGCGGGGGTGGCTACACCTTC.